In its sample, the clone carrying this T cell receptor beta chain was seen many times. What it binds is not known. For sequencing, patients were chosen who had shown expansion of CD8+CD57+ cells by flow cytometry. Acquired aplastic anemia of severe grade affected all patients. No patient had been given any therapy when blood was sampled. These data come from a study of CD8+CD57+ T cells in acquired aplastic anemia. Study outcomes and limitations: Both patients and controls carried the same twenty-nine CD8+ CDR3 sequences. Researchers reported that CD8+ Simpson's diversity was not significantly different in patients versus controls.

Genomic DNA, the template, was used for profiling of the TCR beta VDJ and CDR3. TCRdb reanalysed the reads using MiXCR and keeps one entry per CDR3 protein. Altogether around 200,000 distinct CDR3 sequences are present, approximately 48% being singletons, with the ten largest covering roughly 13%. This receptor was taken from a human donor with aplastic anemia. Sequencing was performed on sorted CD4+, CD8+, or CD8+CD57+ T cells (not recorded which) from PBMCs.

CDR3 in amino acids: CASRLRTSGGDEQFF. The CDR3 bases are TGTGCCAGCAGGCTACGGACTAGCGGGGGTGATGAGCAGTTCTTC. V gene TRBV2 combines with J gene TRBJ2-1; 13 nucleotides match TRBD2. CDR3 length: 15 residues. In germline, CDR1 is SNHLY, CDR2 FYNNEI. J lost 8 bases, V lost 6 bases, and 7 bases had no gene match.